This T cell receptor (beta chain) was identified during a study of blood T cell repertoires in COVID-19. In the authors' workflow: Scientists estimated how many nucleated cells there were by amplifying reference gene primers. Clones were read by immunoSEQ multiplex PCR, and TCRdb kept only the in-frame ones, dropping some. V, J and clone size derive from that table, while D and trimming were established from the DNA sequence. The table records more than 70,000 clones, more than 60% of them present only once. Germline V gene data show CDR1 as MGHRA and CDR2 as YSYEKL. CDR3 length equals 15 residues. V lost 0 bases to trimming and J lost 8 bases; unmatched junction nucleotides: 7.

The sequence came from a human donor in a cohort sampled during active COVID-19. The V call is TRBV4-1, the J call TRBJ2-1, with 7 bases aligning to TRBD2. Sequences were obtained from peripheral blood. The DNA of the CDR3 is TGCGCCAGCAGCCAAGATCGCGGGGGAGGGGATGAGCAGTTCTTC. Translating it yields CASSQDRGGGDEQFF.